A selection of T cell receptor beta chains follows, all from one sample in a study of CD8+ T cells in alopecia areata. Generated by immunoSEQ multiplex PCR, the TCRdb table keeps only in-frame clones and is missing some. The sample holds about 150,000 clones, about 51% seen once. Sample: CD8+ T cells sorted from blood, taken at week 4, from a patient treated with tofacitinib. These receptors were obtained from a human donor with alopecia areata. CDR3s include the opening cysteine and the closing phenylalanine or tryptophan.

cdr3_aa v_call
CASSFPDSYEQYF TRBV5-1
CAISESGGWASDEQYF TRBV10-3
CASSAAGGGSEKLFF TRBV11-2
CASSAASSGYTF TRBV9
CATQRQGRSSSNQPQHF TRBV19
CASSLDRGHFYGYTF TRBV5-4
CASSSSGLGETQYF TRBV11-2
CASSPSTGDSGANVLTF TRBV27
CASSADRNTEAFF TRBV5-6
CASSSGQGARVYTEAFF TRBV7-2